What follows describes a single T cell receptor (beta chain). The data stem from a study of regulatory and conventional T cells in RAG deficiency. Conventional CD4+ T cells were sorted from blood as CD25-low CD127-high cells. The protocol was immunoSEQ multiplex PCR, while the TCRdb copy is restricted to in-frame clones and leaves out a portion. The repertoire has 45,000 or so clones, around 89% of them found once; the top ten carry around 0.5%. CDR1 and CDR2 from the germline V gene are MNHEY and SVGAGI. This CDR3 is built from 13 residues. V dropped 5 bases and J dropped 4 bases, with 12 bases sitting between them. The sample was also reused in another study, on regulatory T cells. As that study records: The primer mix had 52 TRBV and 13 TRBJ primers.

Sample: CD4+ effector T cells sorted from blood. The sequence was collected from a human donor in good health. This chain joins TRBV6-5 and TRBJ2-7, with a tentative D call TRBD1 (6 bases). In DNA, the CDR3 is TGTGCCAGCAGTAAGACAGGAACTTACGAGCAGTACTTC. As protein: CASSKTGTYEQYF.